This T cell receptor beta chain was sequenced during a study of blood T cell repertoires in COVID-19. Study summary: Sites across the United States, Italy and Spain contributed samples from acute and convalescent COVID-19. The cDNA or gDNA used as material had been derived from T cells, B-cell-depleted T cells, or PBMCs.

In the original workflow: Using reference gene primer amplification, nucleated cell counts were estimated. TCRdb keeps only in-frame clones here, not all; method: immunoSEQ multiplex PCR. The V and J calls and the clone size are those of that table, but D and trimming were determined from the DNA. The sample yields roughly 100,000 clones, over 75% seen once. CDR1 SEHNR and CDR2 FQNEAQ come from the germline V gene (reference sequence). With V trimmed by 2 bases and J by 6 bases, 4 bases remained unmatched. The CDR3 length is 14 residues. Sequenced input: peripheral blood. The chain carries TRBV7-9 and TRBJ1-3; 7 bases line up with TRBD1. The source is a human donor in a cohort sampled during active COVID-19. CDR3 sequence: CASSLIQGPNTIYF. CDR3 DNA: TGTGCCAGCAGCTTAATACAGGGGCCAAACACCATATATTTT.